Presented here are 30 T cell receptor beta chains from one specimen sequenced in a study of T cells after yellow fever vaccination. One entry per CDR3 protein, called by TCRdb with MiXCR from the 5' RACE reads. The repertoire holds a few hundred thousand distinct CDR3 sequences, with roughly an eighth as singletons. This material consisted of CD4+ T cells sorted from PBMCs, taken 15 days after the yellow fever booster vaccination. Receptors were obtained from a young man who received the YFV17D yellow fever vaccine.

The chain recombines TRBV3-1 with TRBJ2-1; TRBD1 matches 9 bases. Germline trimming cut 2 bases from V and 6 bases from J; bases unmatched to any gene: 5. Germline CDR1 LGHDT, CDR2 YNNKEL (reference sequence). The length of the CDR3 is 15 residues. CDR3 loop: CASSQPRTGANEQFF. DNA of the CDR3: TGTGCCAGCAGCCAACCCAGGACAGGGGCCAATGAGCAGTTCTTC.

The chain links TRBV5-1 to TRBJ2-1; D is perhaps TRBD2 (6 bases). CDR1 SGHRS and CDR2 YFSETQ come from the germline V gene. Trimming pared 4 bases from V and 4 bases from J, leaving 15 bases between. The CDR3 runs 15 residues. DNA for the CDR3: TGCGCCAGCAGCGATCGACTAGGGACTTACAATGAGCAGTTCTTC. This sequence encodes CASSDRLGTYNEQFF.

This clonotype has just a few counts. The chain is built from TRBV27 and TRBJ1-1; no clear D gene. The CDR3 spans 12 residues. Trimming took off 5 bases at V and 4 bases at J, with 8 bases between the two ends. Germline lookup yields CDR1 MNHEY and CDR2 SMNVEV (reference sequence). CDR3 nucleotides: TGTGCCAGCAGTCGTTGGGGCACTGAAGCTTTCTTT. Its translation: CASSRWGTEAFF.

This clonotype occurred once. The chain uses TRBV4-3 and TRBJ2-5, with D possibly matching TRBD1 (6 bases). The CDR3 sequence is 17 residues long. Germline V gene sequence: CDR1 LGHNA, CDR2 YSLEER. Trimming shortened V by 3 bases and J by 2 bases, and 19 bases separated the two germline ends. CDR3 sequence (DNA): TGCGCCAGCAGCCAGAACCCGGGACAAGGGAATCAAGAGACCCAGTACTTC. Protein sequence: CASSQNPGQGNQETQYF.

The chain uses TRBV20-1 and TRBJ2-3; 10 positions match TRBD2. V was clipped by 3 bases and J by 5 bases; unmatched bases: 5. In germline, CDR1 is DFQATT, CDR2 SNEGSKA (reference sequence). CDR3 length: 14 amino acids. CDR3 in amino acids: CSASLAGVRDTQYF. In DNA form, the CDR3 reads TGCAGTGCTAGTCTAGCGGGGGTCAGAGATACGCAGTATTTT.

The table lists this clonotype with a few counts. The V call is TRBV10-3, the J call TRBJ1-5, with unresolved D. The germline CDR1 and CDR2 sequences are ENHRY and SYGVKD. Trimming removed 2 bases at V and 7 bases at J, with 9 bases between. This CDR3 spans 13 amino acids. The CDR3, as DNA: TGTGCCATCAGTGAGACCCCAGCACAGCCCCAGCATTTT. As protein: CAISETPAQPQHF.

In this sample, this clonotype turned up many times. J is TRBJ1-2 and V is TRBV5-1, with a tentative D call TRBD1 (6 bases). CDR1 and CDR2 (germline): SGHRS, YFSETQ. With 0 bases removed from V and 2 bases from J, the gap between germline ends came to 8 bases. CDR3 length: 14 amino acids. The chain's CDR3 is CASSLDRVNYGYTF. CDR3 bases: TGCGCCAGCAGCTTGGACAGGGTCAACTATGGCTACACCTTC.

This clonotype turned up a few times. The chain carries TRBV6-6 and TRBJ2-7; D may be TRBD1 (6 bases). This CDR3 spans 14 amino acids. Germline CDR1 MNHNY, CDR2 SVGAGI (reference sequence). Deletions cut 4 bases from V and 3 bases from J, with 13 bases between. This chain's CDR3 is CASSSPGHVYEQYF. The DNA of the CDR3 is TGTGCCAGCAGTTCCCCGGGACACGTCTACGAGCAGTACTTC.

The rearrangement links TRBV6-5 to TRBJ2-2; 7 bases are shared with TRBD2. The CDR3 extends over 16 amino acids. From germline, CDR1 is MNHEY and CDR2 SVGAGI. After removal of 6 bases from V and 0 bases from J, the junction contained 7 bases not matched to a gene. The DNA of the CDR3 is TGTGCCAGCAGGGGGGGAGGGGACGCGAACACCGGGGAGCTGTTTTTT. Protein product: CASRGGGDANTGELFF.

The rearrangement uses TRBV7-9 and TRBJ1-2; no clear D. CDR3 size: 12 residues. CDR1 SEHNR and CDR2 FQNEAQ come from the germline V gene (reference sequence). The V and J ends lost 5 bases and 7 bases respectively, with 11 bases between them. CDR3 coding DNA: TGTGCCAGCAGCCCTCCGAGGTCTGGCTACACCTTC. Translating gives CASSPPRSGYTF. Complete variable domain (other parts from reference TRBV7-9 and TRBJ1-2): DTGVSQNPRHKITKRGQNVTFRCDPISEHNRLYWYRQTLGQGPEFLTYFQNEAQLEKSRLLSDRFSAERPKGSFSTLEIQRTEQGDSAMYLCASSPPRSGYTFGSGTRLTVV.

This clonotype showed up many times. CDR3 protein: CASSIREGKNIQYF. The CDR3 coding sequence is TGTGCCAGCAGCATACGGGAAGGCAAAAACATTCAGTACTTC. This sequence joins TRBV7-2 and TRBJ2-4; tentatively, D is TRBD2 (5 bases). There are 14 residues in the CDR3. The ends were cut back, 5 bases at V and 3 bases at J, with 11 bases in the middle. The germline V gene encodes CDR1 SGHTA and CDR2 FQGNSA.

The rearrangement joins TRBV3-1 to TRBJ2-5; D perhaps matches TRBD2 (5 bases). CDR1 LGHDT and CDR2 YNNKEL come from the germline V gene (reference sequence). V was clipped by 3 bases and J by 5 bases, with 13 bases between them. The CDR3 has 14 amino acids. CDR3 sequence: CASSQLRATETQYF. For the CDR3, the DNA is TGTGCCAGCAGCCAGCTGAGGGCCACGGAGACCCAGTACTTC.

This clonotype was seen a few times. This sequence joins TRBV5-1 and TRBJ2-1, with 11 bases lining up with TRBD2. The length of the CDR3 is 16 residues. V lost 4 bases to trimming and J lost 7 bases; unmatched junction nucleotides: 10. Germline V lookup: CDR1 SGHRS, CDR2 YFSETQ. The chain's CDR3 is CASSPPVAGGPNEQFF. For the CDR3, the DNA is TGCGCCAGCAGCCCTCCGGTAGCGGGGGGGCCGAATGAGCAGTTCTTC. Drawing the rest from reference TRBV5-1 and TRBJ2-1, the complete variable domain is KAGVTQTPRYLIKTRGQQVTLSCSPISGHRSVSWYQQTPGQGLQFLFEYFSETQRNKGNFPGRFSGRQFSNSRSEMNVSTLELGDSALYLCASSPPVAGGPNEQFFGPGTRLTVL.

The sample holds a few counts of this clonotype. This chain connects TRBV3-1 to TRBJ2-7; tentatively, D is TRBD2 (6 bases). Germline CDR1 and CDR2: LGHDT and YNNKEL (reference sequence). The CDR3 is 12 amino acids. V shed 4 bases and J shed 7 bases, with 11 bases lying between them. The CDR3 DNA reads as TGTGCCAGCAGCCCCTCGGGACTTGAGCAGTACTTC. It encodes CASSPSGLEQYF.

A few counts support this clonotype. CDR3 sequence (DNA): TGTGCCAGCAGCACCCAACAGGGGCCTGCTTTCTTT. It specifies CASSTQQGPAFF. The chain has TRBV7-2 and TRBJ1-1, with 7 bases fitting TRBD1. Germline V gene lookup returns CDR1 SGHTA and CDR2 FQGNSA. Unmatched junction bases numbered 8, after V lost 5 bases and J lost 11 bases. This CDR3 contains 12 residues.

The gene calls are TRBV28 and TRBJ2-2; 8 bases agree with TRBD2. The length of the CDR3 is 14 residues. With 8 bases clipped from V and 8 bases from J, the junction kept 10 bases outside the gene matches. Germline CDR1 and CDR2: MDHEN and SYDVKM. The CDR3 here is CASPPYGGGGELFF. DNA of the CDR3: TGTGCCAGCCCCCCCTACGGGGGGGGAGGGGAGCTGTTTTTT.

This clonotype was observed a single time. The chain links TRBV5-4 to TRBJ1-5; D uncertain. CDR1 and CDR2 from the germline V gene are SGHNT and YYREEE (reference sequence). The ends were cut back, 4 bases at V and 3 bases at J, with 14 bases in the middle. The CDR3 has 15 residues. The DNA for the CDR3 is TGTGCCAGCAGCCGAGATGGCTCCTCCAATCAGCCCCAGCATTTT. It codes for CASSRDGSSNQPQHF.

V and J are TRBV3-1 and TRBJ1-2, with no clear D. Germline loops: CDR1 LGHDT, CDR2 YNNKEL (reference sequence). Trimming removed 3 bases from V and 6 bases from J, with 8 bases in between. The CDR3 has 12 amino acids. CDR3 nucleotide sequence: TGTGCCAGCAGCCAGATGGAGAATGGCTACACCTTC. Its translation: CASSQMENGYTF.

The chain couples TRBV6-6 to TRBJ2-7; either TRBD1 or TRBD2 may supply D (7 bases each). With 2 bases removed from V and 1 base from J, the gap between germline ends came to 15 bases. CDR3 length: 16 residues. Germline CDR1 reads MNHNY; CDR2 reads SVGAGI (reference sequence). In nucleotides, the CDR3 is TGTGCCAGCAGTTACCCCCGACAGGGAGGGTCCTACGAGCAGTACTTC. This translates into CASSYPRQGGSYEQYF.

The chain joins TRBV3-1 to TRBJ2-2, with D tentatively TRBD1 (6 bases). CDR3 size: 14 residues. V was pared by 0 bases and J by 5 bases, with 7 bases between. Germline V gives CDR1 LGHDT, CDR2 YNNKEL (reference sequence). In DNA form, the CDR3 reads TGTGCCAGCAGCCAAGATAGGGGGACCGGGGAGCTGTTTTTT. It is translated as CASSQDRGTGELFF.

This clonotype was counted a few times. The chain employs TRBV6-1 and TRBJ2-6, with D uncertain. The germline CDR1 and CDR2 sequences are MNHNS and SASEGT. The ends were cut back, 0 bases at V and 2 bases at J, with 8 bases in the middle. CDR3 size: 16 residues. CDR3 region: CASSEAPMAGANVLTF. CDR3 nucleotide sequence: TGTGCCAGCAGTGAAGCCCCGATGGCTGGGGCCAACGTCCTGACTTTC.

This clonotype has just a few counts. The gene calls are TRBV14 and TRBJ2-2; D perhaps matches TRBD1 (6 bases). V was trimmed by 3 bases and J by 6 bases, leaving 11 bases between them. CDR1 and CDR2 (germline): SGHDN, FVKESK. The CDR3 is 14 residues long. The CDR3 spells CASSQDTGPGELFF. The CDR3 nucleotides read TGTGCCAGCAGCCAGGATACAGGGCCCGGGGAGCTGTTTTTT.

This clonotype was counted a few times. The chain couples TRBV9 to TRBJ2-6; D call uncertain. Between the trimmed V and J ends, which lost 0 bases and 6 bases, there was a span of 10 bases. Looked up from germline, CDR1 is SGDLS and CDR2 is YYNGEE. The CDR3 length is 15 residues. The CDR3 DNA reads as TGTGCCAGCAGCGTAGGATCGCTCACGGCCAACGTCCTGACTTTC. This encodes CASSVGSLTANVLTF.

The table lists this clonotype with a few counts. V and J are TRBV7-2 and TRBJ2-3; the D gene is possibly TRBD2 (7 bases). V shed 2 bases and J shed 7 bases, with 25 bases lying between them. The CDR3 totals 18 residues. The germline CDR1 and CDR2 sequences are SGHTA and FQGNSA. The CDR3 nucleotides read TGTGCCAGCAGCTTACCCGCAGAGGGGGGGCGCCCAATTAATACGCAGTATTTT. This sequence encodes CASSLPAEGGRPINTQYF.

The chain uses TRBV28 and TRBJ2-4, with 7 bases that match TRBD1. The CDR3 is 15 amino acids. J lost 4 bases, V lost 5 bases, and 8 bases had no gene match. Germline V gene lookup returns CDR1 MDHEN and CDR2 SYDVKM. CDR3 nucleotide sequence: TGTGCCAGCAGTCAAGCCGACAGGGCTAAAAACATTCAGTACTTC. It encodes CASSQADRAKNIQYF.

The V gene is TRBV7-9, the J gene TRBJ2-2; perhaps TRBD1 as D (6 bases). Germline-derived CDR1 and CDR2 are SEHNR and FQNEAQ (reference sequence). This CDR3 is built from 16 residues. V lost 5 bases, J lost 4 bases, and 17 bases lay in between. The CDR3 reads CASSRRAGVGTGELFF. The CDR3, as DNA: TGTGCCAGCAGCCGACGGGCAGGGGTCGGCACCGGGGAGCTGTTTTTT.

V is TRBV4-2 and J is TRBJ2-2, with 8 bases matching TRBD2. CDR1 is LGHNA, CDR2 YNFKEQ, per germline. V shed 0 bases, J shed 2 bases, and the junction held 2 bases outside the gene matches. The CDR3 loop spans 16 amino acids. DNA for the CDR3: TGTGCCAGCAGCCAAGAAACTAGCGGCAACACCGGGGAGCTGTTTTTT. Residues: CASSQETSGNTGELFF.

This clonotype was counted between two and nine times. The chain combines TRBV20-1 with TRBJ1-2; unclear D gene. In germline, CDR1 is DFQATT, CDR2 SNEGSKA (reference sequence). The V gene lost 2 bases and the J gene lost 4 bases, with 5 bases spanning the gap. This CDR3 has 11 amino acids. The CDR3 spells CSARSGYGYTF. The CDR3 region has the DNA TGCAGTGCTAGATCCGGCTATGGCTACACCTTC.

The chain employs TRBV5-1 and TRBJ2-1, with 7 nucleotides matching TRBD1. The V segment lost 1 base and the J segment 7 bases; nucleotides outside the gene matches: 2. The CDR3 has 13 amino acids. CDR1 is SGHRS, CDR2 YFSETQ, per germline. DNA of the CDR3: TGCGCCAGCAGCTTGTCACAGGGGAATGAGCAGTTCTTC. Protein: CASSLSQGNEQFF. The variable domain in full, with the rest retrieved from reference TRBV5-1 and TRBJ2-1, is KAGVTQTPRYLIKTRGQQVTLSCSPISGHRSVSWYQQTPGQGLQFLFEYFSETQRNKGNFPGRFSGRQFSNSRSEMNVSTLELGDSALYLCASSLSQGNEQFFGPGTRLTVL.

This clonotype was detected a few times. This chain joins TRBV5-1 and TRBJ2-2; TRBD1 is a possible D gene (6 bases). The V gene lost 4 bases and the J gene lost 3 bases, with 10 bases spanning the gap. The CDR3 extends over 14 amino acids. Germline V gene lookup returns CDR1 SGHRS and CDR2 YFSETQ. CDR3 protein: CASSGQTHTGELFF. CDR3 coding DNA: TGCGCCAGCAGCGGACAGACACACACCGGGGAGCTGTTTTTT. Full variable domain (remainder filled in from reference TRBV5-1 and TRBJ2-2): KAGVTQTPRYLIKTRGQQVTLSCSPISGHRSVSWYQQTPGQGLQFLFEYFSETQRNKGNFPGRFSGRQFSNSRSEMNVSTLELGDSALYLCASSGQTHTGELFFGEGSRLTVL.